This T cell receptor (beta chain) was sequenced for a study of vaccination effects on CD4 cells after COVID-19. For the study at large: The patients, three convalescent individuals, were sampled early and late after vaccination. Sampling occurred a median 72 days post second dose, range 14 to 241.

As regards this clone: Its target is unknown.

Profiled with immunoSEQ multiplex PCR; TCRdb holds only in-frame clones, not every one. Of 17,000 or so clones in the sample, about 76% were seen once. Study outcomes and limitations: Small numbers of convalescent patients limited the study. It also lacked early post-infection timepoints.

Germline CDR1 is SNHLY and CDR2 is FYNNEI. V dropped 4 bases and J dropped 3 bases, with 9 bases sitting between them. The CDR3 has 13 residues. With the ViraFEST assay, the study expanded antigen-specific CD4+ T cells using viral peptide pools, then sequenced them. The authors isolated CD4+ T cells after around nine days of culture. Between March and December 2020, the person had a SARS-CoV-2 infection that PCR confirmed. Participants got two doses of BNT162b2 or mRNA-1273 vaccine. The chain is built from TRBV2 and TRBJ2-5, with D unresolved. Specimen: CD4+ T cells from PBMCs cultured with SARS-CoV-2 spike peptides, collected after COVID-19 vaccination. This sequence was found in a human donor who had a prior SARS-CoV-2 infection. DNA for the CDR3: TGTGCCAGCAGTGCCCGTGAAGAAGAGACCCAGTACTTC. Translating it yields CASSAREEETQYF.